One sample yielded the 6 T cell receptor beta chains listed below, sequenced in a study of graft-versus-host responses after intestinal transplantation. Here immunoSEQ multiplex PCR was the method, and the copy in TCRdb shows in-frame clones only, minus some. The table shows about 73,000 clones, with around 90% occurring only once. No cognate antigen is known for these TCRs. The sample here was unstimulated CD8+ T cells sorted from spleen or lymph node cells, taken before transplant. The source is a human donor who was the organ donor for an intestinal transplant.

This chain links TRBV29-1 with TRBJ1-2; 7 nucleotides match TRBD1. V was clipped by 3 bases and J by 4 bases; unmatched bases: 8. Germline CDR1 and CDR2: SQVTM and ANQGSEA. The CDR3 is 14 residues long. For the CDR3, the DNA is TGCAGCGTTGATGTAGGACAGGTTTCCTATGGCTACACCTTC. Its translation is CSVDVGQVSYGYTF.

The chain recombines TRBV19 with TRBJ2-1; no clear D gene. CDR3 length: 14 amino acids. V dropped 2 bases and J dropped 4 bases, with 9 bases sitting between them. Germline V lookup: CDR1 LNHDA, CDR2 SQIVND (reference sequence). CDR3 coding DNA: TGTGCCAGTAGTATATCCCCCGGTTACAATGAGCAGTTCTTC. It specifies CASSISPGYNEQFF.

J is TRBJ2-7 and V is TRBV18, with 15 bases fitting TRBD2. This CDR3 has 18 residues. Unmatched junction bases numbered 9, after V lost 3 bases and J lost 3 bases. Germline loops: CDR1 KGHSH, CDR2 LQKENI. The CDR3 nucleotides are TGTGCCAGCTCACCCGGACTAGCGGGGGGGCCGAGCGTCTACGAGCAGTACGTC. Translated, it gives CASSPGLAGGPSVYEQYV.

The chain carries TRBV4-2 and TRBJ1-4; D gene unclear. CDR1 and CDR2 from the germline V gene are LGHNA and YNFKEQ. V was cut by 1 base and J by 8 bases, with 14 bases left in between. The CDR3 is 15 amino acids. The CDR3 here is CASSQVGGVNEKLFF. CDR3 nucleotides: TGTGCCAGCAGCCAAGTTGGAGGTGTGAACGAAAAACTGTTTTTT.

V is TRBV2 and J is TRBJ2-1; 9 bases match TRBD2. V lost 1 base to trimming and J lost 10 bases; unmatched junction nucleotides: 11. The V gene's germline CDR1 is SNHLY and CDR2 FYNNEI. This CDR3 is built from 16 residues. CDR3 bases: TGTGCCAGCAGTGAAGGTACGGCTAGCGGGGTTGGGGAGCAGTTCTTC. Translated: CASSEGTASGVGEQFF.

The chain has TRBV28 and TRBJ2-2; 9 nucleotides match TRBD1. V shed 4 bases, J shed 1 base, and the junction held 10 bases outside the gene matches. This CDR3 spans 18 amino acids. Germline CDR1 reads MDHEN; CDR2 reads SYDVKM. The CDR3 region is CASSYRTGAPLNTGELFF. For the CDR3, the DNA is TGTGCCAGCAGTTATCGGACAGGGGCCCCCCTGAACACCGGGGAGCTGTTTTTT.